One sample yielded the 21 T cell receptor beta chains listed below, sequenced in a study of T cell repertoires in cytomegalovirus infection. TCRdb re-called the reads with MiXCR, one entry per CDR3 protein. Of under 95,000 distinct CDR3 sequences listed, under 55% are singletons. These receptors lack a known antigen. This sample comprised CD8+ T cells from cultured PBMCs, obtained from culture after CMV antigen stimulation. The source is a human donor in good health (CMV status not recorded). Some clones in this sample may be carry-over from other donors' samples.

The genes are TRBV5-6 and TRBJ2-1; D gene unclear. This CDR3 has 16 residues. Trimming took 0 bases from V and 6 from J, leaving 16 bases between them. Germline CDR1 and CDR2: SGHDT and YYEEEE. CDR3 nucleotide sequence: TGTGCCAGCAGCTTGGACAGCGAAAGACCCTCCAATGAGCAGTTCTTC. Encoded protein: CASSLDSERPSNEQFF.

This clonotype was counted a few times. The chain uses TRBV6-6 and TRBJ1-5; D may be TRBD1 (5 bases). CDR3 length equals 11 residues. Trimming cost V 8 bases and J 7 bases, with 9 bases left between them. Germline lookup yields CDR1 MNHNY and CDR2 SVGAGI (reference sequence). For the CDR3, the DNA is TGTGCCAGCGGGCAGGGCCAGCCCCAGCATTTT. Translated: CASGQGQPQHF.

A few counts support this clonotype. The gene calls are TRBV6-1 and TRBJ2-1; D remains ambiguous. The CDR3 loop spans 16 amino acids. V lost 5 bases, J lost 6 bases, and 20 bases lay in between. Germline-derived CDR1 and CDR2 are MNHNS and SASEGT. The CDR3 coding sequence is TGTGCCAGCAGTCTCGATCCGCCGTCCCTGGGCAATGAGCAGTTCTTC. Amino acid sequence: CASSLDPPSLGNEQFF.

There are a few counts of this clonotype. The chain links TRBV7-6 to TRBJ2-1; D unresolved. This CDR3 is 15 amino acids long. The V gene's germline CDR1 is SGHVS and CDR2 FNYEAQ. Between the trimmed V and J ends, which lost 5 bases and 9 bases, there was a span of 20 bases. CDR3 coding DNA: TGTGCCAGCAGCCCGCTAAAAAATCCGCTCACTGAGCAGTTCTTC. Translated, it gives CASSPLKNPLTEQFF.

This clonotype has more than one count but fewer than ten. The genes are TRBV27 and TRBJ2-7, with 10 positions matching TRBD2. In germline, CDR1 is MNHEY, CDR2 SMNVEV (reference sequence). This CDR3 has 16 amino acids. Trimming took 3 bases from V and 5 from J; bases not matched to a gene: 10. CDR3 protein: CASSLLQAGGPNEQYF. CDR3 in DNA: TGTGCCAGCAGTTTGCTCCAAGCGGGAGGGCCGAACGAGCAGTACTTC.

The chain links TRBV6-1 to TRBJ2-4; perhaps TRBD2 as D (5 bases). With 6 bases removed from V and 12 bases from J, the gap between germline ends came to 15 bases. CDR1 is MNHNS and CDR2 is SASEGT in the germline V gene. The CDR3 totals 12 residues. The CDR3 region has the DNA TGTGCCAGCAGCGGACGGCTCGCGGGTCAGTACTTC. Translating gives CASSGRLAGQYF.

The chain links TRBV15 to TRBJ2-1; D call uncertain. Trimming shortened V by 5 bases and J by 8 bases, and 10 bases separated the two germline ends. Germline CDR1 and CDR2: LNHNV and YYDKDF (reference sequence). The CDR3 length is 12 residues. The CDR3 sequence: CATSGSIDEQFF. Here the CDR3 DNA reads TGTGCCACCAGCGGGTCAATCGATGAGCAGTTCTTC. Drawing the rest from reference TRBV15 and TRBJ2-1, the complete variable domain is DAMVIQNPRYQVTQFGKPVTLSCSQTLNHNVMYWYQQKSSQAPKLLFHYYDKDFNNEADTPDNFQSRRPNTSFCFLDIRSPGLGDTAMYLCATSGSIDEQFFGPGTRLTVL.

A few counts support this clonotype. The J gene is TRBJ1-5, the V gene TRBV6-6; D is perhaps TRBD1 (6 bases). Germline V gene lookup returns CDR1 MNHNY and CDR2 SVGAGI (reference sequence). Between the trimmed V and J ends, which lost 2 bases and 9 bases, there was a span of 17 bases. This CDR3 has 15 amino acids. The chain's CDR3 is CASSYSEGPRGPQHF. The CDR3 DNA reads TGTGCCAGCAGTTACAGTGAGGGCCCCAGGGGGCCCCAGCATTTT.

This clonotype was observed a handful of times. The J gene is TRBJ2-4, the V gene TRBV12-5; D is unresolved. V gave up 6 bases and J gave up 9 bases, with 9 bases separating them. The CDR3 totals 11 residues. Germline V CDR1 and CDR2: LGHNT, FRNRAP. The CDR3 coding sequence is TGTGCTAGTGGATCCCTGGGCATTCAGTACTTC. This sequence encodes CASGSLGIQYF.

V usage is TRBV27 and J usage is TRBJ2-7; 9 nucleotides match TRBD1. Germline lookup yields CDR1 MNHEY and CDR2 SMNVEV (reference sequence). The CDR3 length is 16 residues. V shed 0 bases and J 2 bases; nucleotides not matched to a gene: 5. As DNA, the CDR3 is TGTGCCAGCAGTTTATCCCCGGGACAGGGAGCCTACGAGCAGTACTTC. Translated, it gives CASSLSPGQGAYEQYF.

The chain employs TRBV7-3 and TRBJ1-2; 8 bases match TRBD1. Per the germline V gene, CDR1 is SGHTA and CDR2 is FQGTGA. This CDR3 is built from 15 residues. J was trimmed by 6 bases and V by 2 bases; bases with no gene match: 8. The CDR3, as DNA: TGTGCCAGCAGCTTAGGACAGGGAATCGTGAATGGCTACACCTTC. Translating gives CASSLGQGIVNGYTF.

The chain employs TRBV7-8 and TRBJ2-2, with D perhaps matching TRBD1 or TRBD2 (5 bases each). Trimming cost V 3 bases and J 5 bases, with 10 bases left between them. The germline V gene encodes CDR1 SGHVS and CDR2 FQNEAQ. The CDR3 totals 14 residues. The CDR3 bases are TGTGCCAGCAGCTTGGAATGGGGGACCGGGGAGCTGTTTTTT. Translated: CASSLEWGTGELFF.

V gene TRBV6-6 combines with J gene TRBJ2-5; D may be TRBD1 (5 bases). Deletions cut 0 bases from V and 4 bases from J, with 12 bases between. The germline V gene encodes CDR1 MNHNY and CDR2 SVGAGI (reference sequence). The CDR3 runs 15 residues. The DNA for the CDR3 is TGTGCCAGCAGTTACTCCAGGGCCCTTGGAGAGACCCAGTACTTC. It yields the protein CASSYSRALGETQYF.

The chain links TRBV7-8 to TRBJ1-5; TRBD1 aligns across 7 bases. The V segment lost 1 base and the J segment 2 bases; nucleotides outside the gene matches: 11. Germline assignment: CDR1 SGHVS and CDR2 FQNEAQ. This CDR3 has 18 residues. The CDR3, as DNA: TGTGCCAGCAGCTTAGTCCTGGGGACAGCGCTTCGCAATCAGCCCCAGCATTTT. This sequence encodes CASSLVLGTALRNQPQHF.

The rearrangement links TRBV25-1 to TRBJ2-1; D not resolved. The CDR3 spans 11 residues. Per germline, CDR1 MGHDK and CDR2 SYGVNS. V was trimmed by 7 bases and J by 3 bases, leaving 4 bases between them. CDR3 DNA sequence: TGTGCCAGCAATAACTACAATGAGCAGTTCTTC. As protein: CASNNYNEQFF.

This clonotype was seen more than once but under ten times. The J gene is TRBJ1-1, the V gene TRBV10-2; D is ambiguous. Germline V gene data show CDR1 as WSHSY and CDR2 as SAAADI. V was cut by 6 bases and J by 4 bases, with 6 bases left in between. There are 11 residues in the CDR3. CDR3 loop: CASRTVTEAFF. As DNA, the CDR3 is TGCGCCAGCAGAACGGTCACTGAAGCTTTCTTT.

The chain uses TRBV27 and TRBJ2-7; D is uncertain. Trimming shortened V by 0 bases and J by 3 bases, and 9 bases separated the two germline ends. In germline, CDR1 is MNHEY, CDR2 SMNVEV (reference sequence). This CDR3 has 14 amino acids. As DNA, the CDR3 is TGTGCCAGCAGTTTATCGTTCCTCCGCTACGAGCAGTACTTC. Its protein product is CASSLSFLRYEQYF.

This clonotype has ten or more counts. This chain links TRBV7-2 with TRBJ2-5; 11 bases match TRBD2. Trimming removed 1 base from V and 2 bases from J; junction bases left unmatched: 12. CDR1 is SGHTA and CDR2 is FQGNSA in the germline V gene. The CDR3 loop spans 19 amino acids. DNA of the CDR3: TGTGCCAGCAGCTTAGAATGGGGAACTAGCGGGAGAAAGCAAGAGACCCAGTACTTC. This encodes CASSLEWGTSGRKQETQYF. Drawing the rest from reference TRBV7-2 and TRBJ2-5, the complete variable domain is GAGVSQSPSNKVTEKGKDVELRCDPISGHTALYWYRQSLGQGLEFLIYFQGNSAPDKSGLPSDRFSAERTGGSVSTLTIQRTQQEDSAVYLCASSLEWGTSGRKQETQYFGPGTRLLVL.

This clonotype occurred a few times. The chain has TRBV7-9 and TRBJ1-4; 9 bases line up with TRBD1. The germline V gene encodes CDR1 SEHNR and CDR2 FQNEAQ (reference sequence). V was pared by 7 bases and J by 8 bases, with 8 bases of the junction left unmatched. The CDR3 spans 14 residues. The CDR3 coding sequence is TGTGCCAGCAACCTGGGACAGGGAGGAGAAAAACTGTTTTTT. Translation: CASNLGQGGEKLFF.

This clonotype was recorded a few times. The J gene is TRBJ2-7, the V gene TRBV7-8, with D perhaps assigned TRBD1 or TRBD2 (7 bases each). V was pared by 2 bases and J by 7 bases, with 15 bases between. The CDR3 consists of 14 residues. CDR1 and CDR2 (germline): SGHVS, FQNEAQ. The CDR3 nucleotides are TGTGCCAGCAGCTTACGGACAGGAGCGGGAGAGCAGTACTTC. This codes for CASSLRTGAGEQYF.

This clonotype was observed a handful of times. This chain joins TRBV7-6 and TRBJ2-5; a possible D gene is TRBD2 (5 bases). Trimming took off 5 bases at V and 1 base at J, with 11 bases between the two ends. The CDR3 is 14 residues long. The germline V gene encodes CDR1 SGHVS and CDR2 FNYEAQ. The DNA for the CDR3 is TGTGCCAGCAGCGCCGATCGGGGCCAAGAGACCCAGTACTTC. It codes for CASSADRGQETQYF.